A single T cell receptor (beta chain) is shown here with its context. The target antigen is unknown. PCR primers comprised 60 Vbeta and 13 Jbeta primers. The table came from immunoSEQ multiplex PCR; TCRdb's copy has only in-frame clones and leaves some out. Among under 200,000 clones listed, roughly 80% were seen once. This sample is part of a study of cytomegalovirus exposure and HLA in healthy donors. Points from the study as a whole: Immune exposure information available was restricted to CMV serostatus.

Trimming took off 5 bases at V and 4 bases at J, with 9 bases between the two ends. Per germline, CDR1 SGHTA and CDR2 FQGNSA. This CDR3 has 13 amino acids. The sequenced sample was PBMCs. The sequence was collected from a man aged 50 to 59 in good health and CMV-seropositive. V gene TRBV7-2 combines with J gene TRBJ2-1, with D perhaps TRBD1 (5 bases). Written as DNA, the CDR3 is TGTGCCAGCAGCCGTGGGGCTTACAATGAGCAGTTCTTC. The encoded protein is CASSRGAYNEQFF. Based on the CDR3 plus reference TRBV7-2 and TRBJ2-1, the full variable domain is GAGVSQSPSNKVTEKGKDVELRCDPISGHTALYWYRQSLGQGLEFLIYFQGNSAPDKSGLPSDRFSAERTGGSVSTLTIQRTQQEDSAVYLCASSRGAYNEQFFGPGTRLTVL.